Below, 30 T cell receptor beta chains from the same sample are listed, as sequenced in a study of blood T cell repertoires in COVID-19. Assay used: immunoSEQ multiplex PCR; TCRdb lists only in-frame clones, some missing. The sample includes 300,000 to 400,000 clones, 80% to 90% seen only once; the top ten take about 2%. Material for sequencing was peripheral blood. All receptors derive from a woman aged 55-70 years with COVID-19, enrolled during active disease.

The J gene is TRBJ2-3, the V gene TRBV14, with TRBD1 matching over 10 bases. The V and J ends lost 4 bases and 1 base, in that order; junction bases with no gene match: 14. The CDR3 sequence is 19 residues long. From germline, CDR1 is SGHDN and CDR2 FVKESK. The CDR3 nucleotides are TGTGCCAGCAGCCGTGGAATTTTGGACAGGGGGTTCCGCACAGATACGCAGTATTTT. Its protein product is CASSRGILDRGFRTDTQYF. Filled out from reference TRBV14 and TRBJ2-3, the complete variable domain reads EAGVTQFPSHSVIEKGQTVTLRCDPISGHDNLYWYRRVMGKEIKFLLHFVKESKQDESGMPNNRFLAERTGGTYSTLKVQPAELEDSGVYFCASSRGILDRGFRTDTQYFGPGTRLTVL.

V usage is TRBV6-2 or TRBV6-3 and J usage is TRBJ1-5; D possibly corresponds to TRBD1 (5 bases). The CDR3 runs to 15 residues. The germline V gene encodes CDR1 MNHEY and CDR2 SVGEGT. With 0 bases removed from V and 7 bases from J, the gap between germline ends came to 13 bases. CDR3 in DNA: TGTGCCAGCAGTTACTCGGGACTATTTACCCAGCCCCAGCATTTT. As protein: CASSYSGLFTQPQHF.

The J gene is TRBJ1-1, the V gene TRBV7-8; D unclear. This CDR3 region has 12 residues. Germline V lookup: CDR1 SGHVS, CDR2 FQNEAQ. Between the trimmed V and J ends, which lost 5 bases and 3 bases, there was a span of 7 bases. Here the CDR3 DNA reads TGTGCCAGCAGCCGGCGGGACACTGAAGCTTTCTTT. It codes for CASSRRDTEAFF.

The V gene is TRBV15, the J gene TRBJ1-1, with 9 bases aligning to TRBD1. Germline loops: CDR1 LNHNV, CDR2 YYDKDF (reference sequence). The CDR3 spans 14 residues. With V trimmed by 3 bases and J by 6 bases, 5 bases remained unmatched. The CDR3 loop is CATSRGTGSPEAFF. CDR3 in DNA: TGTGCCACCAGCAGGGGGACAGGGTCCCCTGAAGCTTTCTTT.

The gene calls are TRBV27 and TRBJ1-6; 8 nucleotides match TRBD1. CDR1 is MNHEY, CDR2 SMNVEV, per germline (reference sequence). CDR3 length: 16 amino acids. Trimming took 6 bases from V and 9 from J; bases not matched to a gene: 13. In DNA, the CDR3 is TGTGCCAGCAGCCTTGGTACCGGGACAGGCGGTTCACCCCTCCACTTT. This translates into CASSLGTGTGGSPLHF.

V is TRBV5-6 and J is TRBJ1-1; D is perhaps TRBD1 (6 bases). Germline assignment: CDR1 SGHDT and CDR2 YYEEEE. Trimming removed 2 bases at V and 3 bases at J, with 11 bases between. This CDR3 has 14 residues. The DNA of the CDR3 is TGTGCCAGCAGCTTATACAGGGCGGACACTGAAGCTTTCTTT. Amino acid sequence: CASSLYRADTEAFF.

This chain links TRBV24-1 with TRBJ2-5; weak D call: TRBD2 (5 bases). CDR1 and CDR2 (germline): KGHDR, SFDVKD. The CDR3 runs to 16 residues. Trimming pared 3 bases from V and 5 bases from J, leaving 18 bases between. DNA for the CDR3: TGTGCCACCAGTGATAATTCGGCAGGACTTTTTGAGACCCAGTACTTC. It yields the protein CATSDNSAGLFETQYF.

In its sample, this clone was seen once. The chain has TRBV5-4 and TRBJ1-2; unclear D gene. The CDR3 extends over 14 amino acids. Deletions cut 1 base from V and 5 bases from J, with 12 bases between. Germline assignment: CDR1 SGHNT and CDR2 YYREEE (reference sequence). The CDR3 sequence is CASSLNERTYGYTF. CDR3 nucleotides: TGTGCCAGCAGCTTGAACGAAAGGACTTATGGCTACACCTTC.

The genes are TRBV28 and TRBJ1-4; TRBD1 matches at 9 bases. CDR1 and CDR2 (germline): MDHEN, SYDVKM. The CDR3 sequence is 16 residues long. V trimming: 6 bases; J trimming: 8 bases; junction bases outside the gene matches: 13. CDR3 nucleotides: TGTGCCAGCAGGGTTAGTCACAGGGGGCGCCAAGAAAAACTGTTTTTT. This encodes CASRVSHRGRQEKLFF. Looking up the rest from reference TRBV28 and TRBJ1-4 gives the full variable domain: DVKVTQSSRYLVKRTGEKVFLECVQDMDHENMFWYRQDPGLGLRLIYFSYDVKMKEKGDIPEGYSVSREKKERFSLILESASTNQTSMYLCASRVSHRGRQEKLFFGSGTQLSVL.

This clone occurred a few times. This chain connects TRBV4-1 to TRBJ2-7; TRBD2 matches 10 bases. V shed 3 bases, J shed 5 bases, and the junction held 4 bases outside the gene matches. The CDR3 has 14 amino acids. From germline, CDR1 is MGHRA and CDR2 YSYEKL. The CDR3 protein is CASSQPGLANEQYF. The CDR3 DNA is TGCGCCAGCAGCCAGCCGGGACTAGCGAACGAGCAGTACTTC.

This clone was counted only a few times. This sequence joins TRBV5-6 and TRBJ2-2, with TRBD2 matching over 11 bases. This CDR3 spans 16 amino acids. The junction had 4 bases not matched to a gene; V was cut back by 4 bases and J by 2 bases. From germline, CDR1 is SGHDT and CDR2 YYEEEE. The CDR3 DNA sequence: TGTGCCAGCAGCACTAGCGGGGGCCGAAACACCGGGGAGCTGTTTTTT. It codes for CASSTSGGRNTGELFF.

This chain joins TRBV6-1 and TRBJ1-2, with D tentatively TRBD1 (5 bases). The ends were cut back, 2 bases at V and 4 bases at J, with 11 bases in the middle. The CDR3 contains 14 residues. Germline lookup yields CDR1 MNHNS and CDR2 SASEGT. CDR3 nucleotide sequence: TGTGCCAGCAGTGAACAGGGCGGCTCCTATGGCTACACCTTC. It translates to CASSEQGGSYGYTF.

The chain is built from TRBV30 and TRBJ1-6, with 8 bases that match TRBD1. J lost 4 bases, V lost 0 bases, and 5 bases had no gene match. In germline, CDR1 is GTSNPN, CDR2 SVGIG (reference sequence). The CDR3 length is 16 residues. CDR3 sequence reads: CAWSVRRQGYNSPLHF. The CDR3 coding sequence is TGTGCCTGGAGTGTACGTAGACAGGGGTATAATTCACCCCTCCACTTT. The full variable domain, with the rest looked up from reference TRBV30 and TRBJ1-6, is SQTIHQWPATLVQPVGSPLSLECTVEGTSNPNLYWYRQAAGRGLQLLFYSVGIGQISSEVPQNLSASRPQDRQFILSSKKLLLSDSGFYLCAWSVRRQGYNSPLHFGNGTRLTVT.

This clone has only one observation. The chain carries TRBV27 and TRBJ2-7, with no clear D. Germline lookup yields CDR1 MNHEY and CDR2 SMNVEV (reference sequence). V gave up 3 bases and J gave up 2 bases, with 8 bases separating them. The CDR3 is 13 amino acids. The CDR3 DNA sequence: TGTGCCAGCAGTTTCGGCAGGACCTACGAGCAGTACTTC. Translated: CASSFGRTYEQYF.

CDR3 coding DNA: TGTGCCAGCAGTTCCGCGGGACAGGGGGGCTACGAGCAGTACTTC. Protein product: CASSSAGQGGYEQYF. This rearrangement joins TRBV13 to TRBJ2-7, with 11 bases identical to TRBD1. J lost 3 bases, V lost 6 bases, and 7 bases had no gene match. The CDR3 covers 15 residues. Germline CDR1 and CDR2: PRHDT and FYEKMQ (reference sequence).

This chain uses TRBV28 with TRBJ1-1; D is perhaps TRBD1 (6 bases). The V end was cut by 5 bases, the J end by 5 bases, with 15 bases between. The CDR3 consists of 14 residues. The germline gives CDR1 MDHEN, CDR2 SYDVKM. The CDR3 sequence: CASSVQGWGTEAFF. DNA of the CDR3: TGTGCCAGCAGTGTACAGGGTTGGGGGACTGAAGCTTTCTTT.

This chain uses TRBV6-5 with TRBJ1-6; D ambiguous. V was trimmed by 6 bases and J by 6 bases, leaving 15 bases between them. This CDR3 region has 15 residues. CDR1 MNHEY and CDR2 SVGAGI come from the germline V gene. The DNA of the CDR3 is TGTGCCAGCAGACTACATGGAGGGCCTAATTCACCCCTCCACTTT. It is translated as CASRLHGGPNSPLHF.

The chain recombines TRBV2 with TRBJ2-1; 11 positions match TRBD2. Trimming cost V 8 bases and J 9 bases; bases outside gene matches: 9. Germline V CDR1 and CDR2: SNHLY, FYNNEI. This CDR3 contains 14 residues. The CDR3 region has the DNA TGTGCCAGCGGTATAGCGGGGGGGCCTGGTGAGCAGTTCTTC. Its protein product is CASGIAGGPGEQFF.

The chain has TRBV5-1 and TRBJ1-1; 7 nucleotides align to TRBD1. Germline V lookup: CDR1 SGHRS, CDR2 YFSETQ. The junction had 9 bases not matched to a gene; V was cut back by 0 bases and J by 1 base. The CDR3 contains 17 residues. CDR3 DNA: TGCGCCAGCAGCTTGGAGGGGGCGACCCGGGGGAACACTGAAGCTTTCTTT. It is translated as CASSLEGATRGNTEAFF.

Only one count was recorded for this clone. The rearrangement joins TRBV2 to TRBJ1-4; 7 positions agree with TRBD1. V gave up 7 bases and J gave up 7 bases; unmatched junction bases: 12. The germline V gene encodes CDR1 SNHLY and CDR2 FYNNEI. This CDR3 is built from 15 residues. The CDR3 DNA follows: TGTGCCAGCACTATCCAAGGGGGCGAAAGTGAAAAACTGTTTTTT. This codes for CASTIQGGESEKLFF.

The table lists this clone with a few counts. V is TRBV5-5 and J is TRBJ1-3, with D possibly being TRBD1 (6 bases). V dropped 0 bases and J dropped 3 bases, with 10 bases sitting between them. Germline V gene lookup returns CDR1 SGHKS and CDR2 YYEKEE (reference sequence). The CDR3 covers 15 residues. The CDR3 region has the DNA TGTGCCAGCAGCTTGGACAGGGCTTTTGGAAACACCATATATTTT. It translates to CASSLDRAFGNTIYF.

The CDR3 sequence is CASSLKGLEQFF. CDR3 sequence (DNA): TGTGCCAGCAGCCTAAAGGGGCTTGAGCAGTTCTTC. The chain joins TRBV3-1 (or the pseudogene TRBV3-2) to TRBJ2-1; D is possibly TRBD1 (5 bases). The length of the CDR3 is 12 residues. Germline V CDR1 and CDR2: LGHDT, YNNKEL (reference sequence). V was clipped by 4 bases and J by 9 bases, with 10 bases between them.

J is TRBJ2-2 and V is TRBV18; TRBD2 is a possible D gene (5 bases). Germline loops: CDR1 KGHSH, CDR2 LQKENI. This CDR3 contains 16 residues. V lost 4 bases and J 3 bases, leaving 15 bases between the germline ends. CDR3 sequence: CASSRSGGLHTGELFF. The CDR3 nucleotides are TGTGCCAGCTCACGGAGCGGAGGACTGCACACCGGGGAGCTGTTTTTT.

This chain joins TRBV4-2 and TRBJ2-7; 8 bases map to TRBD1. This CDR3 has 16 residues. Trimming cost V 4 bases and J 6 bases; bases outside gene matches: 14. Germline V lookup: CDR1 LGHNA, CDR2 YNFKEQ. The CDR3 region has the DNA TGTGCCAGCAGCCCTCGACTGACAGGGGTAGTAGGCGAGCAGTACTTC. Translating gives CASSPRLTGVVGEQYF.

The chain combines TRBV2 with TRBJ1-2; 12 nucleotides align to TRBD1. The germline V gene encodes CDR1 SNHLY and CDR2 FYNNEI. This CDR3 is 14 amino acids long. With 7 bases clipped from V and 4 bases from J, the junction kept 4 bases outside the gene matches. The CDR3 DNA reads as TGTGCCAGCACCGGGACAGGGGGCTCCTATGGCTACACCTTC. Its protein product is CASTGTGGSYGYTF. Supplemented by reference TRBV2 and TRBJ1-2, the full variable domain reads EPEVTQTPSHQVTQMGQEVILRCVPISNHLYFYWYRQILGQKVEFLVSFYNNEISEKSEIFDDQFSVERPDGSNFTLKIRSTKLEDSAMYFCASTGTGGSYGYTFGSGTRLTVV.

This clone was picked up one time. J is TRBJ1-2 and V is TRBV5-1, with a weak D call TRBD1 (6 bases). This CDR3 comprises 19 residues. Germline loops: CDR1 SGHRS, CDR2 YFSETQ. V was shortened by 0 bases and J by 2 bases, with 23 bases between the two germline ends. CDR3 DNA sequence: TGCGCCAGCAGCTTGGGACCCCGAGGGGGGGTGCGTGTGAACTATGGCTACACCTTC. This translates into CASSLGPRGGVRVNYGYTF.

The CDR3 loop reads CASSPRSTPGTTNYGYTF. Here the CDR3 DNA reads TGTGCCAGCAGCCCGCGTTCAACCCCCGGGACAACTAACTATGGCTACACCTTC. The J gene is TRBJ1-2, the V gene TRBV11-2; the D gene is possibly TRBD1 (6 bases). This CDR3 is 18 amino acids long. Germline loops: CDR1 SGHAT, CDR2 FQNNGV. V shed 5 bases and J shed 0 bases, with 22 bases lying between them.

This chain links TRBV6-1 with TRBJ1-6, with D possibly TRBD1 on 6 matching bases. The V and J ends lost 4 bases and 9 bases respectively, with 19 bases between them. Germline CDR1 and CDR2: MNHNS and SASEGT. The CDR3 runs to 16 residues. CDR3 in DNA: TGTGCCAGCAGTGGTGATGTGGCAGGGGCACGTTCACCCCTCCACTTT. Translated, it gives CASSGDVAGARSPLHF.

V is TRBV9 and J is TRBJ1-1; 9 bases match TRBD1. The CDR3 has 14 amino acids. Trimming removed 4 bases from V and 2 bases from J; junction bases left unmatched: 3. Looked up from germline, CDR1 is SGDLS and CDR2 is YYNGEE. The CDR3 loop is CASSTTGGNTEAFF. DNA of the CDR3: TGTGCCAGCAGCACTACAGGGGGCAACACTGAAGCTTTCTTT.

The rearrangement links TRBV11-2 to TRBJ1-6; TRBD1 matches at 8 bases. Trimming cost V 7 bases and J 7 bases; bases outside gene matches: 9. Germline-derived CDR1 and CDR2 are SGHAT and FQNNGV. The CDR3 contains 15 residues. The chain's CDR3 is CASTRGNRGNSPLHF. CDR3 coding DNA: TGTGCCAGCACCAGGGGGAACAGGGGGAATTCACCCCTCCACTTT.